This T cell receptor beta chain was sequenced during a study of response to subunit inactivated influenza vaccine (dated by TCRdb to the late 2010s). For the study in its entirety: The study used deep quantitative T cell receptor repertoire profiling to track responses to a trivalent subunit inactivated influenza vaccine.

What the authors observed across the whole study: The authors proposed that each seasonal influenza vaccination may bring in only a limited number of new T cells.

Receptors were amplified or captured by RT-PCR. TCRdb names Illumina HiSeq 2500 as the instrument used. TCRdb took the public reads, trimmed them with fastp at Q25, ran MiXCR for clone calling and kept in-frame beta chains. Each CDR3 protein appears once, grouped with its most common genes and DNA. The table for this sample lists about 780,000 distinct CDR3 sequences; roughly 20% of them were counted only once. Under 13% of the sample is held by the ten biggest clonotypes. Turning to this clonotype: This clone's antigen is unknown. The junction departs from the called germline gene at one end, perhaps through a read error.

The germline V gene provides CDR1 MDHEN and CDR2 SYDVKM. The CDR3, cysteine through phenylalanine, is 11 amino acids long. This entry keeps only the CDR3 DNA: 33 bases, framed from base 1. The rearranged chain carries TRBV28 and TRBJ1-1, with the D gene too uncertain to name. This clonotype was obtained from a middle-aged man who received an inactivated influenza vaccine. Donor details come from another sample of the same person, matched by shared clones. The material sequenced was PBMCs from blood, taken 5 days after vaccination. At the DNA level, the sequence is TGTGCCAGCAGTACCCCCCGGAAAGCCTTCTTT. Translated, this is CASSTPRKAFF.